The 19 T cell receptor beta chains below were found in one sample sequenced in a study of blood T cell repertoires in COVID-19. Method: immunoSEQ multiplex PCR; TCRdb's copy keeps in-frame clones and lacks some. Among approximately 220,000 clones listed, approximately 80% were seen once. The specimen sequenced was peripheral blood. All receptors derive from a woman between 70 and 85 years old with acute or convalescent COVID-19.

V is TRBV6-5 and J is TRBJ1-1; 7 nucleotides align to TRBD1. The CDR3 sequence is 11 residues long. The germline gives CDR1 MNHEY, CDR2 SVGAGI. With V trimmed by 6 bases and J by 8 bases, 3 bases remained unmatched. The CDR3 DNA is TGTGCCAGCAGATTGACAGGGGAAGCTTTCTTT. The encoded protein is CASRLTGEAFF.

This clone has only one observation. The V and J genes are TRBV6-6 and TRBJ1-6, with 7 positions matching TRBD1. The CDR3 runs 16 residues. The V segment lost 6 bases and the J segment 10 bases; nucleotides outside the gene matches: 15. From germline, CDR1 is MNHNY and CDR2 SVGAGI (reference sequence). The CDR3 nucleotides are TGTGCCAGCAGAAAACCAGGGGGTGGTATTACGTCACCCCTCCACTTT. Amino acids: CASRKPGGGITSPLHF.

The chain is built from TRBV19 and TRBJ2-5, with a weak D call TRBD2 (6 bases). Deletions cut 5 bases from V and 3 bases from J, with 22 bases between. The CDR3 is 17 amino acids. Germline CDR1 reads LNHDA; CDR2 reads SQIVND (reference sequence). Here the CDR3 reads CASSPNGGTRTKETQYF. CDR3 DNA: TGTGCCAGTAGTCCCAATGGGGGGACGCGGACAAAAGAGACCCAGTACTTC.

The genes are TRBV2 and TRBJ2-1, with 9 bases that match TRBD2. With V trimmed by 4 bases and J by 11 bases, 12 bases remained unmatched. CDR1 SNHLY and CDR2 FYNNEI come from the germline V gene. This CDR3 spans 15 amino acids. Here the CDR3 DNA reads TGTGCCAGCAGTGGTCAGCGGGGGGCCGCTCCGAAGCAGTTCTTC. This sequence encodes CASSGQRGAAPKQFF.

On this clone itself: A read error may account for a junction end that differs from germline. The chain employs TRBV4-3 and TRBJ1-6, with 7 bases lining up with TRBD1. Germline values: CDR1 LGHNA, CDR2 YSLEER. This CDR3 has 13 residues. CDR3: CASSQVGQARVYF. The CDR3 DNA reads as TGCGCCAGCAGCCAAGTTGGACAGGCCCGCGTGTACTTT.

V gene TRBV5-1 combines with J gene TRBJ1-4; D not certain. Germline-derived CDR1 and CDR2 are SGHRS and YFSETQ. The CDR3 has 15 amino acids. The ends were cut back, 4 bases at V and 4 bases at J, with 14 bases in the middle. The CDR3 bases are TGCGCCAGCAGCCCGGGAGGGCAGCGTAATGAAAAACTGTTTTTT. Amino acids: CASSPGGQRNEKLFF.

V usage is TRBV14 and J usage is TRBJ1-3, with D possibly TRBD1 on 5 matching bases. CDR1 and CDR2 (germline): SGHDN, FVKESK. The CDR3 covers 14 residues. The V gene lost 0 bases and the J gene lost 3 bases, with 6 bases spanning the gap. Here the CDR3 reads CASSQDRGGNTIYF. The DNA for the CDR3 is TGTGCCAGCAGCCAAGATAGGGGTGGAAACACCATATATTTT.

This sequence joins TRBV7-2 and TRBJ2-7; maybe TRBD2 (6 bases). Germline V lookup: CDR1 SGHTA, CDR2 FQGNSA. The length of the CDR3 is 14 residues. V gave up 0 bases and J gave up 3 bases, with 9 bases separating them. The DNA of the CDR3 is TGTGCCAGCAGCTTAGCCCGACTAGTCTACGAGCAGTACTTC. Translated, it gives CASSLARLVYEQYF.

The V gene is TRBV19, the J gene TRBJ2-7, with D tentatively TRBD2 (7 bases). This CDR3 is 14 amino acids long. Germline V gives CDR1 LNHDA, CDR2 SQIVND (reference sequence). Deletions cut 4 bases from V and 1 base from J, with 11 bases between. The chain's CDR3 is CASSTQGGSYEQYF. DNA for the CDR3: TGTGCCAGTAGTACACAGGGAGGGTCCTACGAGCAGTACTTC.

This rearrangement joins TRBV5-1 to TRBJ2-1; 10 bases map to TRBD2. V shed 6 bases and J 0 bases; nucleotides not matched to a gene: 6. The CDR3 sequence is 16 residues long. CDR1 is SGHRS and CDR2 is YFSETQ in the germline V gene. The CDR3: CASKGAGGISYNEQFF. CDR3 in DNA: TGCGCCAGCAAGGGAGCGGGGGGGATCTCCTACAATGAGCAGTTCTTC.

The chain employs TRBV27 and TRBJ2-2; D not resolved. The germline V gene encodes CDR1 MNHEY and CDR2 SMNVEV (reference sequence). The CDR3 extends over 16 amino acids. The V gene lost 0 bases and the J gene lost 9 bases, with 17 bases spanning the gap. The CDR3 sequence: CASSLSLGPPGWELFF. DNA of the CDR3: TGTGCCAGCAGTTTATCCCTAGGTCCCCCCGGCTGGGAGCTGTTTTTT.

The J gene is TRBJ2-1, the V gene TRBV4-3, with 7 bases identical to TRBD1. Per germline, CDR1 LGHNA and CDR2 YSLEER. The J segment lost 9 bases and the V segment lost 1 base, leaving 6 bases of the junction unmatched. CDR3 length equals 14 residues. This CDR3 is CASSQVKGASEQFF. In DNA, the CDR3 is TGCGCCAGCAGCCAAGTAAAGGGGGCGAGTGAGCAGTTCTTC.

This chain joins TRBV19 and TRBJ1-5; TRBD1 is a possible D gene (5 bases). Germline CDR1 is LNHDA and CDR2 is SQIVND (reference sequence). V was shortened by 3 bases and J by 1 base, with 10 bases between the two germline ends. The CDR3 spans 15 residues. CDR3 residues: CASSIVRASNQPQHF. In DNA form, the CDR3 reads TGTGCCAGTAGTATTGTCAGGGCAAGCAATCAGCCCCAGCATTTT.

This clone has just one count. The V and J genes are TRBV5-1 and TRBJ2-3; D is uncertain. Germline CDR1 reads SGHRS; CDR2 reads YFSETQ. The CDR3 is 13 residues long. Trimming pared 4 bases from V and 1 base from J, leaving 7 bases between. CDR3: CASSAYRTDTQYF. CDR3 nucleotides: TGCGCCAGCAGCGCCTACCGCACAGATACGCAGTATTTT.

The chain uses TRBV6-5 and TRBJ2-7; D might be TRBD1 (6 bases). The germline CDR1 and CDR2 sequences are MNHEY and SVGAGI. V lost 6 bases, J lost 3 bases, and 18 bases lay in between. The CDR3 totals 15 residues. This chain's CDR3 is CASRGADTGIYEQYF. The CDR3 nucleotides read TGTGCCAGCAGGGGGGCGGACACAGGCATCTACGAGCAGTACTTC.

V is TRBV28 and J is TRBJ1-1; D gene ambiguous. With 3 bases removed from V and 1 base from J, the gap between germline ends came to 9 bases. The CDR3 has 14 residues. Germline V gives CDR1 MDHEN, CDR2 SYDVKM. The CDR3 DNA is TGTGCCAGCAGTTTTATGAGTCCGAACACTGAAGCTTTCTTT. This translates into CASSFMSPNTEAFF.

The CDR3 reads CAISSSGTDLYSNQPQHF. CDR3 DNA sequence: TGTGCCATCAGTTCCTCCGGGACAGACCTTTATAGCAATCAGCCCCAGCATTTT. The rearrangement joins TRBV10-3 to TRBJ1-5; 7 bases line up with TRBD1. Germline trimming cut 5 bases from V and 0 bases from J; bases unmatched to any gene: 13. CDR3 length equals 18 residues. The germline CDR1 and CDR2 sequences are ENHRY and SYGVKD.

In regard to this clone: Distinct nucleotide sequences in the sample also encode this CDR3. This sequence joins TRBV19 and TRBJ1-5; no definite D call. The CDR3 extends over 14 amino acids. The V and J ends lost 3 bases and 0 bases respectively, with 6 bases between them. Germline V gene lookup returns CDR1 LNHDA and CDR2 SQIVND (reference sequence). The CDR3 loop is CASSISSSNQPQHF. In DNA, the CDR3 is TGTGCCAGTAGTATCTCTTCTAGCAATCAGCCCCAGCATTTT. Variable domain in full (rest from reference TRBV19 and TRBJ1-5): DGGITQSPKYLFRKEGQNVTLSCEQNLNHDAMYWYRQDPGQGLRLIYYSQIVNDFQKGDIAEGYSVSREKKESFPLTVTSAQKNPTAFYLCASSISSSNQPQHFGDGTRLSIL.

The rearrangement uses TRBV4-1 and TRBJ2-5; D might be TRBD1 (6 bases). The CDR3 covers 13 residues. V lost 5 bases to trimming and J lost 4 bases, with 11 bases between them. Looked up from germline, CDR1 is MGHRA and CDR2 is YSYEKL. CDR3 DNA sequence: TGCGCCAGCAGCTTACAGGGCGTAGAGACCCAGTACTTC. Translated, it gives CASSLQGVETQYF.